The 6 T cell receptor beta chains listed next were all sequenced from one sample in a study of spatial heterogeneity in lung cancer. The time point denotes: sample taken at primary tumor resection. Extraction of whole RNA from tumor, nontumor lung or frozen PBMC preceded unsorted sequencing. TCRdb reanalysed the 5' RACE reads using MiXCR and keeps one entry per CDR3 protein. The sample comprises more than 6,500 distinct CDR3 sequences, 7.5% to 10% of which are singletons, and 45% to 50% rests with the top ten. Sequenced here: PBMCs, sampled at surgery. The receptors were sampled from a male donor with early-stage non-small cell lung cancer.

Sample share makes this clonotype medium-sized. This beta chain came through as a stray read in a library set up for alpha chains, and its size says little. V gene TRBV24-1 combines with J gene TRBJ2-1; 7 bases are a match to TRBD2. Trimming cost V 1 base and J 6 bases; bases outside gene matches: 8. Germline V CDR1 and CDR2: KGHDR, SFDVKD. The CDR3 length is 16 residues. The CDR3 protein is CATSDLGGGSSNEQFF. DNA for the CDR3: TGTGCCACCAGTGATTTAGGTGGCGGGAGCTCCAATGAGCAGTTCTTC.

This clonotype rates as medium-sized (0.01 to 0.1%). This beta chain turned up in a library designed for alpha chains; as an off-target read, its abundance says little. Here the CDR3 reads CATSGSSYNEQFF. CDR3 DNA: TGTGCTACCAGCGGGAGCTCCTACAATGAGCAGTTCTTC. The rearrangement uses TRBV3-1 and TRBJ2-1; the match to TRBD2 covers 8 bases. CDR3 length equals 13 residues. Germline V CDR1 and CDR2: LGHDT, YNNKEL (reference sequence).

On this clonotype: Since the library was made to target alpha chains, this beta chain is a stray read and its abundance is not meaningful. This chain's CDR3 is CSVEDVSGGFRETQYF. In DNA form, the CDR3 reads TGCAGCGTTGAAGATGTTTCAGGGGGCTTTCGAGAGACCCAGTACTTC. V gene TRBV29-1 combines with J gene TRBJ2-5; 8 bases match TRBD1. The V segment lost 0 bases and the J segment 4 bases; nucleotides outside the gene matches: 10. The CDR3 length is 16 residues. Germline CDR1 is SQVTM and CDR2 is ANQGSEA. The full variable domain, its missing parts supplied by reference TRBV29-1 and TRBJ2-5, is SAVISQKPSRDICQRGTSLTIQCQVDSQVTMMFWYRQQPGQSLTLIATANQGSEATYESGFVIDKFPISRPNLTFSTLTVSNMSPEDSSIYLCSVEDVSGGFRETQYFGPGTRLLVL.

As concerns this clonotype: This beta chain appears as a stray read in a library generated for alpha chains; its size is not informative. The chain joins TRBV28 to TRBJ1-1, with D possibly TRBD1 on 6 matching bases. The V and J ends lost 7 bases and 0 bases respectively, with 15 bases between them. Germline CDR1 is MDHEN and CDR2 is SYDVKM. CDR3 length equals 15 residues. The CDR3 DNA follows: TGTGCCAGCAATCACAGGGTTGCGATGAACACTGAAGCTTTCTTT. Residues: CASNHRVAMNTEAFF.

Remarks on this clonotype: Mismatch with germline at one junction end may stem from a read error. With the library built for alpha chains, this beta chain is off target and its frequency is not meaningful. V is TRBV28 and J is TRBJ1-5; D is unresolved. This CDR3 is 11 amino acids long. Germline CDR1 MDHEN, CDR2 SYDVKM. The DNA for the CDR3 is TGTGCCAACAGTTTGGAGGAGCCCCAGCATTTT. Its protein product is CANSLEEPQHF.

About this clonotype itself: This beta chain slipped into a library made for alpha chains as a stray read, so its size is not meaningful. V and J are TRBV29-1 and TRBJ2-1; D call uncertain. There are 13 residues in the CDR3. V was pared by 3 bases and J by 0 bases, with 6 bases between. The germline V gene has CDR1 SQVTM and CDR2 ANQGSEA. CDR3 sequence: CSVDGYSYNEQFF. Here the CDR3 DNA reads TGCAGCGTTGATGGCTACTCCTACAATGAGCAGTTCTTC.